The 20 T cell receptor beta chains presented below share a single source sample, sequenced in a study of shared clonotypes between healthy human individuals. Libraries were prepared by immunoSEQ multiplex PCR; TCRdb keeps only in-frame clonotypes and omits some of them. The sample shows about 2.1 million clones, about 94% of them seen only once. The naive CD8 fraction comprised CD45RO-negative cells positively selected for CCR7 and excluded terminally differentiated effector memory CD45RA+ cells. Sequences were obtained from naive CD8+ T cells from PBMCs. These TCRs come from a man aged 18 to 30 in good health. Some clones in this sample may be carry-over from other donors' samples.

This clone was detected a few times. This chain links TRBV7-9 with TRBJ1-1; possible D gene TRBD1, 6 bases. The CDR3 has 13 residues. Germline CDR1 is SEHNR and CDR2 is FQNEAQ (reference sequence). Trimming stripped 7 bases from V and 5 bases from J, with 14 bases between. The CDR3 reads CASKLGGGTEAFF. Written as DNA, the CDR3 is TGTGCCAGCAAGTTAGGGGGAGGGACTGAAGCTTTCTTT.

The rearrangement links TRBV9 to TRBJ1-2, with 11 bases that match TRBD1. The CDR3 totals 17 residues. Losses at the gene ends were 0 bases for V and 4 bases for J; bases not matched to a gene: 8. Germline V gene lookup returns CDR1 SGDLS and CDR2 YYNGEE. This CDR3 reads CASSVADRGLTGYGYTF. CDR3 in DNA: TGTGCCAGCAGCGTAGCGGACAGGGGGCTTACCGGCTATGGCTACACCTTC.

This sequence joins TRBV4-1 and TRBJ2-3; maybe TRBD2 (7 bases). This CDR3 has 15 amino acids. Trimming took 4 bases from V and 5 from J, leaving 16 bases between them. Germline lookup yields CDR1 MGHRA and CDR2 YSYEKL. CDR3 amino acids: CASSPMKGGEDTQYF. Written as DNA, the CDR3 is TGCGCCAGCAGCCCGATGAAAGGGGGGGAAGATACGCAGTATTTT.

This clone was seen just once. V usage is TRBV27 and J usage is TRBJ2-7; TRBD1 matches 9 bases. Trimming at V came to 5 bases and at J to 3 bases, leaving 5 bases not matched to a gene. The CDR3 length is 14 residues. CDR1 is MNHEY, CDR2 SMNVEV, per germline (reference sequence). CDR3 in amino acids: CASSTDRGHYEQYF. The CDR3 bases are TGTGCCAGCAGTACGGACAGGGGACACTACGAGCAGTACTTC.

The chain uses TRBV9 and TRBJ1-1; D call uncertain. This CDR3 has 14 amino acids. V lost 3 bases and J lost 0, with 9 bases in between. Germline V gives CDR1 SGDLS, CDR2 YYNGEE. CDR3 in amino acids: CASSASDLNTEAFF. As DNA, the CDR3 is TGTGCCAGCAGCGCTTCTGATTTGAACACTGAAGCTTTCTTT. Full variable domain (outside the CDR3, taken from reference TRBV9 and TRBJ1-1): DSGVTQTPKHLITATGQRVTLRCSPRSGDLSVYWYQQSLDQGLQFLIQYYNGEERAKGNILERFSAQQFPDLHSELNLSSLELGDSALYFCASSASDLNTEAFFGQGTRLTVV.

In this sample, this clone turned up a few times. The J gene is TRBJ1-1, the V gene TRBV7-9; D may be TRBD1 (6 bases). Germline CDR1 is SEHNR and CDR2 is FQNEAQ (reference sequence). Trimming pared 1 base from V and 1 base from J, leaving 10 bases between. There are 15 residues in the CDR3. The CDR3 reads CASSLDSGQNTEAFF. In nucleotides, the CDR3 is TGTGCCAGCAGCTTAGATTCGGGACAGAACACTGAAGCTTTCTTT.

V gene TRBV29-1 combines with J gene TRBJ2-1, with 11 bases identical to TRBD2. This CDR3 has 13 amino acids. CDR1 and CDR2 (germline): SQVTM, ANQGSEA. V lost 3 bases, J lost 12 bases, and 7 bases stayed unmatched. CDR3 in DNA: TGCAGCGTTGAGGGACTAGCGGTAGAGGGGCAGTTCTTC. Encoded protein: CSVEGLAVEGQFF.

This chain links TRBV28 with TRBJ2-7, with D tentatively TRBD1 (5 bases). Germline V gives CDR1 MDHEN, CDR2 SYDVKM. The CDR3 consists of 16 residues. V was pared by 5 bases and J by 6 bases, with 23 bases between. The CDR3 region is CASSLGLMTARGEQYF. The CDR3 DNA reads TGTGCCAGCAGTCTGGGTTTAATGACAGCTCGCGGCGAGCAGTACTTC.

The chain uses TRBV29-1 and TRBJ2-7, with 11 nucleotides matching TRBD1. The ends lost 4 bases at V and 4 bases at J; junction bases unmatched: 9. Germline V gene data show CDR1 as SQVTM and CDR2 as ANQGSEA. The CDR3 totals 15 residues. The CDR3 protein is CSVVEPGTGGYEQYF. For the CDR3, the DNA is TGCAGCGTTGTGGAACCCGGGACAGGGGGGTACGAGCAGTACTTC.

The rearrangement links TRBV19 to TRBJ2-5; D not certain. Trimming took off 2 bases at V and 2 bases at J, with 12 bases between the two ends. The CDR3 contains 15 residues. CDR1 and CDR2 (germline): LNHDA, SQIVND (reference sequence). Here the CDR3 reads CASSIIFTNQETQYF. The CDR3 DNA reads TGTGCCAGTAGTATAATTTTCACTAATCAAGAGACCCAGTACTTC.

V usage is TRBV13 and J usage is TRBJ2-1, with 8 bases matching TRBD2. V lost 5 bases, J lost 0 bases, and 9 bases stayed unmatched. CDR3 length equals 17 residues. The germline V gene encodes CDR1 PRHDT and CDR2 FYEKMQ (reference sequence). CDR3 sequence: CASSGTSGKTSYNEQFF. In nucleotides, the CDR3 is TGTGCCAGCAGCGGCACTAGCGGCAAAACCTCCTACAATGAGCAGTTCTTC.

The chain combines TRBV5-6 with TRBJ2-6; D possibly uses TRBD1 or TRBD2 (5 bases each). CDR1 is SGHDT, CDR2 YYEEEE, per germline. Trimming took off 2 bases at V and 3 bases at J, with 15 bases between the two ends. CDR3 length: 17 residues. DNA of the CDR3: TGTGCCAGCAGCTTTTCCTCCGGGGACGGTGGGGCCAACGTCCTGACTTTC. Residues: CASSFSSGDGGANVLTF.

The chain combines TRBV7-2 with TRBJ1-2, with 10 bases aligning to TRBD1. CDR3 length: 13 amino acids. With V trimmed by 6 bases and J by 8 bases, 6 bases remained unmatched. Germline V gene data show CDR1 as SGHTA and CDR2 as FQGNSA. The CDR3 nucleotides read TGTGCCAGCAGAATCGACAGGGGGCAAGGCTACACCTTC. It codes for CASRIDRGQGYTF.

Remarks on this clone: Distinct nucleotide sequences in the sample also encode this CDR3. CDR3 amino acids: CASRTGGNTEAFF. The CDR3 DNA is TGTGCCAGTAGAACTGGTGGCAACACTGAAGCTTTCTTT. The rearrangement links TRBV19 to TRBJ1-1; D call uncertain. The CDR3 is 13 amino acids. Trimming took 6 bases from V and 2 from J, leaving 10 bases between them. CDR1 is LNHDA, CDR2 SQIVND, per germline (reference sequence).

V gene TRBV28 combines with J gene TRBJ2-4, with 10 bases that match TRBD1. Germline V lookup: CDR1 MDHEN, CDR2 SYDVKM. The V segment lost 6 bases and the J segment 7 bases; nucleotides outside the gene matches: 15. The length of the CDR3 is 17 residues. Written as DNA, the CDR3 is TGTGCCAGCAGCCAGGGGGCGGGACAGGGGTTTTGGAACATTCAGTACTTC. Encoded protein: CASSQGAGQGFWNIQYF. Based on the CDR3 plus reference TRBV28 and TRBJ2-4, the full variable domain is DVKVTQSSRYLVKRTGEKVFLECVQDMDHENMFWYRQDPGLGLRLIYFSYDVKMKEKGDIPEGYSVSREKKERFSLILESASTNQTSMYLCASSQGAGQGFWNIQYFGAGTRLSVL.

A word on this clone: This may come from a read error, since a much larger clone is one base off. The sample has other DNA sequences that encode this CDR3 too. V and J are TRBV9 and TRBJ2-2, with D uncertain. Looked up from germline, CDR1 is SGDLS and CDR2 is YYNGEE. With 0 bases removed from V and 2 bases from J, the gap between germline ends came to 2 bases. This CDR3 has 13 residues. CDR3 DNA: TGTGCCAGCAGCGTAGGCAACACCGGGGAGCTGTTTTTT. This translates into CASSVGNTGELFF.

As regards this clone: Distinct nucleotide sequences in the sample also encode this CDR3. The chain combines TRBV4-1 with TRBJ1-1; 8 nucleotides agree with TRBD1. The germline gives CDR1 MGHRA, CDR2 YSYEKL. This CDR3 has 15 residues. After removal of 1 base from V and 4 bases from J, the junction contained 5 bases not matched to a gene. The CDR3 DNA is TGCGCCAGCAGCCAAGTTCAGGGGGCGAGCACTGAAGCTTTCTTT. This sequence encodes CASSQVQGASTEAFF.

The chain has TRBV9 and TRBJ2-1; TRBD2 aligns across 11 bases. CDR1 and CDR2 from the germline V gene are SGDLS and YYNGEE. This CDR3 contains 16 residues. The J segment lost 4 bases and the V segment lost 3 bases, leaving 6 bases of the junction unmatched. This CDR3 is CASSGTSGSEYNEQFF. CDR3 nucleotides: TGTGCCAGCAGCGGAACTAGCGGGAGTGAGTACAATGAGCAGTTCTTC.

The chain employs TRBV28 and TRBJ2-3, with D unresolved. The germline V gene has CDR1 MDHEN and CDR2 SYDVKM. Between the trimmed V and J ends, which lost 2 bases and 2 bases, there was a span of 11 bases. This CDR3 has 15 residues. This chain's CDR3 is CASSLIRQNTDTQYF. CDR3 nucleotides: TGTGCCAGCAGTTTAATCAGGCAGAACACAGATACGCAGTATTTT. The whole variable domain, filled in from reference TRBV28 and TRBJ2-3, reads DVKVTQSSRYLVKRTGEKVFLECVQDMDHENMFWYRQDPGLGLRLIYFSYDVKMKEKGDIPEGYSVSREKKERFSLILESASTNQTSMYLCASSLIRQNTDTQYFGPGTRLTVL.

The rearrangement links TRBV27 to TRBJ2-5; 8 bases agree with TRBD1. CDR3 length: 14 amino acids. Germline lookup yields CDR1 MNHEY and CDR2 SMNVEV (reference sequence). V shed 7 bases, J shed 1 base, and the junction held 5 bases outside the gene matches. CDR3 in DNA: TGTGCCAGCACCCAGACAGGGGCCCAAGAGACCCAGTACTTC. It encodes CASTQTGAQETQYF.